This TCR beta chain is drawn from a study of beta chain features in type 1 diabetes. The isolated RNA, all of it, was reverse transcribed, so expressed TCRB transcripts were what got sequenced. Clones were read by immunoSEQ multiplex PCR, and TCRdb kept only the in-frame ones, dropping some. The table records around 340,000 clones, 8% of them present only once. Every single donor gave one heparinised blood draw, and these averaged roughly 0.11 L. V dropped 2 bases and J dropped 5; count of bases not matched to a gene: 10. CDR3 length: 16 amino acids. Germline-derived CDR1 and CDR2 are SGHAT and FQNNGV. This clone was seen a handful of times. Its specificity is not known. Study-wide results and limits: Among type 1 diabetes patients, VDJ junctions had fewer insertions and more deletions.

The sequence was collected from a young woman in good health. The specimen was central memory CD4+ T cells from blood. V is TRBV11-2 and J is TRBJ1-2; 8 positions match TRBD1. CDR3 residues: CASSLTTGQGHYGYTF. For the CDR3, the DNA is TGTGCCAGCAGCTTAACAACAGGACAGGGCCATTATGGCTACACCTTC. Full variable domain (outside the CDR3, taken from reference TRBV11-2 and TRBJ1-2): EAGVAQSPRYKIIEKRQSVAFWCNPISGHATLYWYQQILGQGPKLLIQFQNNGVVDDSQLPKDRFSAERLKGVDSTLKIQPAKLEDSAVYLCASSLTTGQGHYGYTFGSGTRLTVV.